This record covers a single T cell receptor (beta chain). Assay used: immunoSEQ multiplex PCR; TCRdb lists only in-frame clones, some missing. The profile shows over 200,000 clones, less than 90% of them singletons. The sample originates from a study of blood T cell repertoires in COVID-19. On the study more broadly: The samples span acute and convalescent COVID-19 from the United States, Italy and Spain.

Those who participated ranged in age from about 18 to 89 years and resided in approximately 26 US areas. Participant reports of clinical history set cohort assignment. Donors in Cohort 3 counted as recovered after two negative PCRs, clearance, or symptom resolution. The CDR3 contains 16 residues. Looked up from germline, CDR1 is SGHNT and CDR2 is YENEEA. V dropped 3 bases and J dropped 5 bases, with 19 bases sitting between them. The clonotype was recovered from a woman between 35 and 50 years old who had recovered from COVID-19. The chain couples TRBV11-3 to TRBJ2-5, with no clear D. The specimen was PBMCs or T cells enriched from blood (not recorded which). The CDR3: CASSFPLEPITETQYF. The CDR3, as DNA: TGTGCCAGCAGCTTCCCTCTCGAACCTATAACGGAGACCCAGTACTTC. The variable domain in full, completed from reference TRBV11-3 and TRBJ2-5, reads EAGVVQSPRYKIIEKKQPVAFWCNPISGHNTLYWYLQNLGQGPELLIRYENEEAVDDSQLPKDRFSAERLKGVDSTLKIQPAELGDSAVYLCASSFPLEPITETQYFGPGTRLLVL.